Listed here are 7 T cell receptor beta chains from one sample, sequenced in a study of blood T cell repertoires in COVID-19 (dated by TCRdb to about 2020). Library creation used the immunoSEQ multiplex PCR assay. Sourced from immuneACCESS, this table was stored by TCRdb with only in-frame sequences that have V and J called. A share of the clones is absent; for the studies checked, an unresolved V gene accounts for under half, and the remainder has no known explanation. The sample contains some 77,000 clones, 90% of them found a single time. Roughly 4.5% of the sample comes from the top ten. Specimen: peripheral blood. All receptors derive from a woman older than 75 with active or convalescent COVID-19.

The chain carries TRBV7-2 and TRBJ2-1, with 9 bases identical to TRBD1. V shed 5 bases, J shed 9 bases, and the junction held 8 bases outside the gene matches. Germline V lookup: CDR1 SGHTA, CDR2 FQGNSA. The CDR3 has 14 amino acids. CDR3 residues: CASSPRTGESEQFF. CDR3 bases: TGTGCCAGCAGCCCCCGGACAGGGGAGAGTGAGCAGTTCTTC.

The chain employs TRBV18 and TRBJ2-1, with D hard to call. In germline, CDR1 is KGHSH, CDR2 LQKENI. Trimming cost V 3 bases and J 5 bases, with 11 bases left between them. This CDR3 is 14 amino acids long. DNA of the CDR3: TGTGCCAGCTCACCCGCTAGTTCCGACAATGAGCAGTTCTTC. This translates into CASSPASSDNEQFF.

The chain carries TRBV7-2 and TRBJ2-1, with D possibly TRBD2 on 5 matching bases. This CDR3 is 14 amino acids long. Trimming shortened V by 5 bases and J by 0 bases, and 8 bases separated the two germline ends. Germline CDR1 is SGHTA and CDR2 is FQGNSA. The CDR3 DNA reads TGTGCCAGCAGCCCGGGGAGCTCCTACAATGAGCAGTTCTTC. It codes for CASSPGSSYNEQFF.

The rearrangement uses TRBV11-2 and TRBJ1-2; D perhaps matches TRBD1 (5 bases). Germline V gives CDR1 SGHAT, CDR2 FQNNGV. This CDR3 has 12 residues. Deletions cut 5 bases from V and 8 bases from J, with 12 bases between. In DNA form, the CDR3 reads TGTGCCAGCAGCGCCAGGGTGGAGGGCTACACCTTC. It specifies CASSARVEGYTF.

This sequence joins TRBV28 and TRBJ2-1; 9 bases fit TRBD2. Losses at the gene ends were 8 bases for V and 4 bases for J; bases not matched to a gene: 12. The germline V gene has CDR1 MDHEN and CDR2 SYDVKM. The CDR3 contains 16 residues. The CDR3 DNA reads as TGTGCCAGCCTCACCCCCGCGGGAGGGCCTTACAATGAGCAGTTCTTC. This gives the protein CASLTPAGGPYNEQFF.

In its sample, this clone was seen a few times. This sample includes further DNA sequences coding for the same CDR3. The V gene is TRBV9, the J gene TRBJ2-5; D is unresolved. CDR1 SGDLS and CDR2 YYNGEE come from the germline V gene. This CDR3 region has 12 residues. V lost 2 bases and J 5 bases, leaving 7 bases between the germline ends. CDR3 coding DNA: TGTGCCAGCAGCGTTCCGAGGGAGACCCAGTACTTC. Translating gives CASSVPRETQYF.

The chain has TRBV19 and TRBJ2-1; 16 nucleotides match TRBD2. The CDR3 consists of 17 residues. Germline-derived CDR1 and CDR2 are LNHDA and SQIVND (reference sequence). Trimming at V came to 7 bases and at J to 7 bases, leaving 10 bases not matched to a gene. As DNA, the CDR3 is TGTGCCAGTACCGGGACTAGCGGGAGGGGAAGGTTGAATGAGCAGTTCTTC. Protein: CASTGTSGRGRLNEQFF.